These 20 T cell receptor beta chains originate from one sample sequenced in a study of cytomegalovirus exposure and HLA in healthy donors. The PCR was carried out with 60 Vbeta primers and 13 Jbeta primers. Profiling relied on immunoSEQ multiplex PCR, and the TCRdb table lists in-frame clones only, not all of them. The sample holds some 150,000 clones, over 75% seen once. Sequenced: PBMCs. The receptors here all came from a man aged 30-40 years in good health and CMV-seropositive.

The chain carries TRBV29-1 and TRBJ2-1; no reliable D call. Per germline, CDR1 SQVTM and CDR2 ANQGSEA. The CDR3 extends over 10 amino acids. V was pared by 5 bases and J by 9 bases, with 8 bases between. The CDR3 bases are TGCAGCGTTCTCACCGGTGAGCAGTTCTTC. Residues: CSVLTGEQFF.

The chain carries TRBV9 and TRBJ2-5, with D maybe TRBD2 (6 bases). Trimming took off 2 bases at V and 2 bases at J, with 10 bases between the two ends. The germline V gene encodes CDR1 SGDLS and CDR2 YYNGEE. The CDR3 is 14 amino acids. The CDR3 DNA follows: TGTGCCAGCAGCGTGGCAGGAGGGCAAGAGACCCAGTACTTC. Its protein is CASSVAGGQETQYF.

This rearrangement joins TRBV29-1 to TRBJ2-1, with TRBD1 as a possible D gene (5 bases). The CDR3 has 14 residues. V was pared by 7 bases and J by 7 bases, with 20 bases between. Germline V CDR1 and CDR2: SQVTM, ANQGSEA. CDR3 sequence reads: CSAFVWGTLNEQFF. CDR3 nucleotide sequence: TGCAGCGCGTTCGTATGGGGCACACTGAATGAGCAGTTCTTC.

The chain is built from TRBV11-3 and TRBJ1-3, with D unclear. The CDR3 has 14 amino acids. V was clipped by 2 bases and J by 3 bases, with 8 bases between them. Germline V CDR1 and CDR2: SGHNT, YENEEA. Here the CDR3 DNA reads TGTGCCAGCAGCTTACGGGGAGGTGGAAACACCATATATTTT. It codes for CASSLRGGGNTIYF.

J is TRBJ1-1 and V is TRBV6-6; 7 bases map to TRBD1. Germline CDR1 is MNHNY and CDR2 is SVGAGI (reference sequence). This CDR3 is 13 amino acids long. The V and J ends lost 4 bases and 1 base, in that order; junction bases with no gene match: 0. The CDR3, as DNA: TGTGCCAGCAGTTGGACAGGGAACACTGAAGCTTTCTTT. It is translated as CASSWTGNTEAFF.

CDR3: CASSTPTGAYNEQFF. The DNA of the CDR3 is TGTGCCAGCAGCACCCCGACCGGGGCCTACAATGAGCAGTTCTTC. This chain links TRBV7-9 with TRBJ2-1, with a possible D match to TRBD2 (5 bases). This CDR3 spans 15 amino acids. Trimming left V 5 bases short and J 2 bases short, with 13 bases between. Germline V gene sequence: CDR1 SEHNR, CDR2 FQNEAQ (reference sequence).

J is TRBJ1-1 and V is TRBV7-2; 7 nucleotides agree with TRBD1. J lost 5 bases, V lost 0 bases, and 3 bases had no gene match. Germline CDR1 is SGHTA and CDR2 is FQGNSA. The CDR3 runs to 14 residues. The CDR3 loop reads CASSLARRGTEAFF. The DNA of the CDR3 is TGTGCCAGCAGCTTAGCGCGCAGGGGGACTGAAGCTTTCTTT.

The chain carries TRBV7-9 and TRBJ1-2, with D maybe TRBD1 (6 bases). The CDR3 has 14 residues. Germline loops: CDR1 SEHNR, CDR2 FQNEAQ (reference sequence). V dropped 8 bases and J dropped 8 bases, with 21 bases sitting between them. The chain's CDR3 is CASGGAYPYRGYTF. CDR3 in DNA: TGTGCCAGCGGGGGGGCCTACCCCTATAGAGGCTACACCTTC.

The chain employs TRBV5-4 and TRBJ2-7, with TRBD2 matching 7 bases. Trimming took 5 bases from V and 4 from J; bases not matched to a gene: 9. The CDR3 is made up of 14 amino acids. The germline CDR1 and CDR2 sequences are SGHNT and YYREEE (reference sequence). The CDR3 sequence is CASSWSGGEYEQYF. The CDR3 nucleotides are TGTGCCAGCAGTTGGAGTGGGGGGGAGTACGAGCAGTACTTC.

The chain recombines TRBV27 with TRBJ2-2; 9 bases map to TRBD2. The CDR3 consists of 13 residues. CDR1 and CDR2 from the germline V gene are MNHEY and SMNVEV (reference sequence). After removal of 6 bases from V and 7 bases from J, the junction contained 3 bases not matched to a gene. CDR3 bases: TGTGCCAGCAGGGCTAGCGGGAACGGGGAGCTGTTTTTT. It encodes CASRASGNGELFF.

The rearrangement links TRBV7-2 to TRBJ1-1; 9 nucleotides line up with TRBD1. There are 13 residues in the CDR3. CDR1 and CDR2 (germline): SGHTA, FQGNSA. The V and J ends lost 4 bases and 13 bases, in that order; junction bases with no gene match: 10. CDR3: CASSSRDRDRGFF. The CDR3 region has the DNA TGTGCCAGCAGCTCGCGGGACAGGGATAGGGGTTTCTTT. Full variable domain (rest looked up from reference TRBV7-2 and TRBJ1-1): GAGVSQSPSNKVTEKGKDVELRCDPISGHTALYWYRQSLGQGLEFLIYFQGNSAPDKSGLPSDRFSAERTGGSVSTLTIQRTQQEDSAVYLCASSSRDRDRGFFGQGTRLTVV.

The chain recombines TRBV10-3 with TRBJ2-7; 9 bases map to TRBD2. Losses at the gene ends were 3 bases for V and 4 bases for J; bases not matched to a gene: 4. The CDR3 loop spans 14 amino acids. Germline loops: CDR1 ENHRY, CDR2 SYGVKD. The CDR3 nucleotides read TGTGCCATCAGTGACGGGCTAGCGGGGTACGAGCAGTACTTC. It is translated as CAISDGLAGYEQYF.

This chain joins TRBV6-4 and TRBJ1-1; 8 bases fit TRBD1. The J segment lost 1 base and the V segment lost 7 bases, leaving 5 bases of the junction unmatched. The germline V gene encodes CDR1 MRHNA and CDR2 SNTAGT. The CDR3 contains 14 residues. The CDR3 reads CASNQGARNTEAFF. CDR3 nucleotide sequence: TGTGCCAGCAACCAGGGGGCGAGGAACACTGAAGCTTTCTTT.

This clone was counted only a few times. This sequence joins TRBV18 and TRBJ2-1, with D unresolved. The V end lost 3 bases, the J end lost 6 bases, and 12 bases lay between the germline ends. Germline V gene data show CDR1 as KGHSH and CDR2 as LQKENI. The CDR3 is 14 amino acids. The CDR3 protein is CASSPIQDRNEQFF. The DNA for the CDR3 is TGTGCCAGCTCACCGATTCAGGATCGCAATGAGCAGTTCTTC.

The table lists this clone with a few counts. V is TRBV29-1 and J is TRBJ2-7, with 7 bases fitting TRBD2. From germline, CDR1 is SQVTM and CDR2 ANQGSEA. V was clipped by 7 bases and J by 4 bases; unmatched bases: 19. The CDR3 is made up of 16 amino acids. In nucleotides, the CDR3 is TGCAGCGCCCTGAGCCTGGCGGGGGATGTAATTTACGAGCAGTACTTC. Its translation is CSALSLAGDVIYEQYF.

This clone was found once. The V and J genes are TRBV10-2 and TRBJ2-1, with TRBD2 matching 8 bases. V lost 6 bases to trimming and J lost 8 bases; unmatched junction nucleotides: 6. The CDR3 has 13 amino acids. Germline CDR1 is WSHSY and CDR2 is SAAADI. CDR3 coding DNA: TGCGCCAGCAGGGACGGGGGGGCGGATGAGCAGTTCTTC. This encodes CASRDGGADEQFF.

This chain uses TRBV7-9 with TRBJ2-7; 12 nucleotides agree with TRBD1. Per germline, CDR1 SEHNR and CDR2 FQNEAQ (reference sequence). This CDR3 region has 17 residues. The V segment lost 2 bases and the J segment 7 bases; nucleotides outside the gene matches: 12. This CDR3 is CASSLKGQGASKGEQYF. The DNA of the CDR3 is TGTGCCAGCAGCTTAAAGGGACAGGGGGCTTCTAAGGGGGAGCAGTACTTC.

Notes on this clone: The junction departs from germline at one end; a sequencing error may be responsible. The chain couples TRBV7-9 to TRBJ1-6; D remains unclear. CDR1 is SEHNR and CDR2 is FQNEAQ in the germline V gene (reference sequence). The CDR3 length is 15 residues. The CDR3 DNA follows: TGTTCCAGCAGCTTGCATGAGGGAGATAATTCACCCCTCCACTTT. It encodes CSSSLHEGDNSPLHF.

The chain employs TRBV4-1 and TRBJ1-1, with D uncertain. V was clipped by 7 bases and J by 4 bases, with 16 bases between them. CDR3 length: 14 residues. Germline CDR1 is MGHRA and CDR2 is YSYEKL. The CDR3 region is CASNYGGEGTEAFF. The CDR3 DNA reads TGCGCCAGCAATTACGGTGGGGAGGGCACTGAAGCTTTCTTT.

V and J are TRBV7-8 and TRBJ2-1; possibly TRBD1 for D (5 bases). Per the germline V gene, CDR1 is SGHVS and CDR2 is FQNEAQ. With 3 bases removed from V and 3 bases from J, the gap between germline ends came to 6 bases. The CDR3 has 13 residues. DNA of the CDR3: TGTGCCAGCAGCTTTACAGGCTACAATGAGCAGTTCTTC. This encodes CASSFTGYNEQFF.